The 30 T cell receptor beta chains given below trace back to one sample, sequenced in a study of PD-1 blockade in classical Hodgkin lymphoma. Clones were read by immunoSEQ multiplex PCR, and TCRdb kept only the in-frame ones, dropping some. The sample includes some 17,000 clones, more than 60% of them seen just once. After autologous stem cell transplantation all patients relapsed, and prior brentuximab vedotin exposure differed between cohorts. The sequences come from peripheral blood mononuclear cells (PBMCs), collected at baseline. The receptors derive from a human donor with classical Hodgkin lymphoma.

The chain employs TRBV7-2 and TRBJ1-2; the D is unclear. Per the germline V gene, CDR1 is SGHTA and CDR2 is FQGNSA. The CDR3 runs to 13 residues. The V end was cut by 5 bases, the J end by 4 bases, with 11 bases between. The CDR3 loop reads CASSGRRSYGYTF. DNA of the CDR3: TGTGCCAGCAGCGGAAGACGGAGCTATGGCTACACCTTC.

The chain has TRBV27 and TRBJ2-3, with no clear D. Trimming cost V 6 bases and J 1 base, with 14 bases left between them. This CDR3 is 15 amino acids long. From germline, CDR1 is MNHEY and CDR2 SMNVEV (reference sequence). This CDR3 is CASRSPSVGTDTQYF. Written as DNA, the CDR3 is TGTGCCAGCAGATCCCCCTCTGTCGGCACAGATACGCAGTATTTT.

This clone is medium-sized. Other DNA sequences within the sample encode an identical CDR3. The CDR3, as DNA: TGTGCCAGCTCATCCGGGACGGAGAACACTGAAGCTTTCTTT. It encodes CASSSGTENTEAFF. The J gene is TRBJ1-1, the V gene TRBV18; D perhaps matches TRBD1 (5 bases). In germline, CDR1 is KGHSH, CDR2 LQKENI. Trimming shortened V by 5 bases and J by 1 base, and 11 bases separated the two germline ends. The CDR3 covers 14 residues.

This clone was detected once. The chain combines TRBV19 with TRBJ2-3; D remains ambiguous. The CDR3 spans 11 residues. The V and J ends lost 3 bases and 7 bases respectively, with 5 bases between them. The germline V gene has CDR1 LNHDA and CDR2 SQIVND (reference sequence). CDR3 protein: CASSMSNTQYF. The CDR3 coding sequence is TGTGCCAGTAGTATGAGTAATACGCAGTATTTT.

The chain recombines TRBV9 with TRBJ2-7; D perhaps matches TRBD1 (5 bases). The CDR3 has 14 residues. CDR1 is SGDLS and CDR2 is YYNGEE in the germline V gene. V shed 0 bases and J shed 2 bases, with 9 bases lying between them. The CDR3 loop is CASSVAGNPYEQYF. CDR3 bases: TGTGCCAGCAGCGTAGCAGGGAATCCCTACGAGCAGTACTTC.

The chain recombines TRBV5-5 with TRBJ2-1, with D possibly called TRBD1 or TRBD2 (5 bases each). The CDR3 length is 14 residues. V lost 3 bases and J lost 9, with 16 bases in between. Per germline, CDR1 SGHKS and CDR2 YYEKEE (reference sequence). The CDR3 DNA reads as TGTGCCAGCAGCTCCGGGACCCTCGGAGGTGAGCAGTTCTTC. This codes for CASSSGTLGGEQFF. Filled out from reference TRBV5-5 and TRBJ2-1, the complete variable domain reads DAGVTQSPTHLIKTRGQQVTLRCSPISGHKSVSWYQQVLGQGPQFIFQYYEKEERGRGNFPDRFSARQFPNYSSELNVNALLLGDSALYLCASSSGTLGGEQFFGPGTRLTVL.

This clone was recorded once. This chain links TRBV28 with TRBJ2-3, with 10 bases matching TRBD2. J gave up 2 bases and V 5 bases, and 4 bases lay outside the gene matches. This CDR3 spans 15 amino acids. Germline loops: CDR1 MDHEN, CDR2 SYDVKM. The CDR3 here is CASSPLAGATDTQYF. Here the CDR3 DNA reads TGTGCCAGCAGTCCTCTAGCGGGGGCCACAGATACGCAGTATTTT. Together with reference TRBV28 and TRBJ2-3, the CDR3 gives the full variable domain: DVKVTQSSRYLVKRTGEKVFLECVQDMDHENMFWYRQDPGLGLRLIYFSYDVKMKEKGDIPEGYSVSREKKERFSLILESASTNQTSMYLCASSPLAGATDTQYFGPGTRLTVL.

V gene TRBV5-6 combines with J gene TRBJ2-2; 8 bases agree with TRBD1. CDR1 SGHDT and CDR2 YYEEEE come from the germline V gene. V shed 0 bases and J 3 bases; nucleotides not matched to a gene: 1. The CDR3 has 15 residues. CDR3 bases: TGTGCCAGCAGCTTGGTACAGGGGGACACCGGGGAGCTGTTTTTT. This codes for CASSLVQGDTGELFF. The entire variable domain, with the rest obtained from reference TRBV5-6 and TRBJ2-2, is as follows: DAGVTQSPTHLIKTRGQQVTLRCSPKSGHDTVSWYQQALGQGPQFIFQYYEEEERQRGNFPDRFSGHQFPNYSSELNVNALLLGDSALYLCASSLVQGDTGELFFGEGSRLTVL.

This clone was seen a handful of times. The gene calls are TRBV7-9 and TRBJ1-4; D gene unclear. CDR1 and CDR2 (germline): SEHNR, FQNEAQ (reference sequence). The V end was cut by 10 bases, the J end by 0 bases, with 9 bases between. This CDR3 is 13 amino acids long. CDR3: CAISKATNEKLFF. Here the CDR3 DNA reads TGTGCCATATCGAAGGCAACTAATGAAAAACTGTTTTTT.

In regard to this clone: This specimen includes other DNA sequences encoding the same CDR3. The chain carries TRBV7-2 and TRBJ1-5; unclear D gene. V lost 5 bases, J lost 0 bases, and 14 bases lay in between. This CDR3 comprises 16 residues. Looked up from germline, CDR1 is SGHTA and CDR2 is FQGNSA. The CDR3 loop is CASSLRQDTSNQPQHF. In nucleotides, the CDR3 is TGTGCCAGCAGCCTGCGGCAGGATACTAGCAATCAGCCCCAGCATTTT.

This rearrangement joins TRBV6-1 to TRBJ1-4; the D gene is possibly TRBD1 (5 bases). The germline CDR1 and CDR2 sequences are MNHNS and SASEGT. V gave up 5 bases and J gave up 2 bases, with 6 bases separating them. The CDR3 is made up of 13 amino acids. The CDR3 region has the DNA TGTGCCAGCAGTTGGGACACTAATGAAAAACTGTTTTTT. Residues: CASSWDTNEKLFF.

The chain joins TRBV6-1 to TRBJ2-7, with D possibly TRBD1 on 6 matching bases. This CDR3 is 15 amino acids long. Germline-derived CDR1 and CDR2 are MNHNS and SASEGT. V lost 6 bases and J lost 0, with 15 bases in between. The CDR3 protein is CASRGARTGSYEQYF. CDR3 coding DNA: TGTGCCAGCAGGGGGGCCAGGACTGGCTCCTACGAGCAGTACTTC.

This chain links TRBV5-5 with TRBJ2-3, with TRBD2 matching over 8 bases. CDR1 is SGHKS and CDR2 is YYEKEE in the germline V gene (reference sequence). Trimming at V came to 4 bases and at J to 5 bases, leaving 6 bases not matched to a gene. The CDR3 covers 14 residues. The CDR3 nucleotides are TGTGCCAGCAGCCCCCGGGGGGGAGAAGATACGCAGTATTTT. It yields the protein CASSPRGGEDTQYF.

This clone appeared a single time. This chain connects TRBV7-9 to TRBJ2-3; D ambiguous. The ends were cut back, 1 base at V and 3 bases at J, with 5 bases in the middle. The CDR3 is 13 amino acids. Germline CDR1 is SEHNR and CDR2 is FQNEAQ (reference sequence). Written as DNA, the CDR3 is TGTGCCAGCAGCTTAGGCGGTACAGATACGCAGTATTTT. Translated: CASSLGGTDTQYF.

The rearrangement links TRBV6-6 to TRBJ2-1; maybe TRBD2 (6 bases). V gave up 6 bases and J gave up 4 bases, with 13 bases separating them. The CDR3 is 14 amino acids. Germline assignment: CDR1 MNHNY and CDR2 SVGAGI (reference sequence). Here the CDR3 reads CASSRLSGYNEQFF. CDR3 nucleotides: TGTGCCAGCAGCCGACTTAGCGGTTACAATGAGCAGTTCTTC.

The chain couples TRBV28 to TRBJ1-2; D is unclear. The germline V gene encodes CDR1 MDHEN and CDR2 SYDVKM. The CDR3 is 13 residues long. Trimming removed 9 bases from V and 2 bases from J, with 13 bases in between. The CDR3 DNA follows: TGTGCCAGTTCATGGACGGAAAACTATGGCTACACCTTC. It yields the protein CASSWTENYGYTF.

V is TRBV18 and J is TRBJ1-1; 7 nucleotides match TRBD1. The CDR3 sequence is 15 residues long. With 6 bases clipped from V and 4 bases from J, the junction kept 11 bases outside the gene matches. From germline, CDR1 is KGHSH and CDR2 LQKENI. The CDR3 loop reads CASSLVEGAGTEAFF. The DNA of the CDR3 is TGTGCCAGCTCCCTCGTGGAGGGGGCGGGCACTGAAGCTTTCTTT.

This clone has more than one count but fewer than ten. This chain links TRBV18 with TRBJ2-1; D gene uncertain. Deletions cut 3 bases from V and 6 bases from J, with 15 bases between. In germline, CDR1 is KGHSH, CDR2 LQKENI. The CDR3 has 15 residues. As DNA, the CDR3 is TGTGCCAGCTCACCCCAAAGGGCGTCGTTCAATGAGCAGTTCTTC. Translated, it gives CASSPQRASFNEQFF.

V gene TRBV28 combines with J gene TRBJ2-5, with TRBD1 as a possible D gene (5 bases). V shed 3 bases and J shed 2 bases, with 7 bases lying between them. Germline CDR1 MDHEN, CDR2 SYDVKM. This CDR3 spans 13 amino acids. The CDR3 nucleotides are TGTGCCAGCAGTTTCAGGACACAAGAGACCCAGTACTTC. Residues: CASSFRTQETQYF.

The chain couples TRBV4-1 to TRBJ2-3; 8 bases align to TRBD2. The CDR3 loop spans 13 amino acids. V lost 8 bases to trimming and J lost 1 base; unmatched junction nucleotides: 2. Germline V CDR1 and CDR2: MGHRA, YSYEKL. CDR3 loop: CASRAGGTDTQYF. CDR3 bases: TGCGCCAGCCGAGCGGGGGGCACAGATACGCAGTATTTT.

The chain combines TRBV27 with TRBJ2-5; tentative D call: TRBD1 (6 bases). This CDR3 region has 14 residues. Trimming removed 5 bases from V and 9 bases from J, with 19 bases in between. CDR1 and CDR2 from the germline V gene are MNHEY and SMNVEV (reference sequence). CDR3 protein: CASSREGPPGAQYF. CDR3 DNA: TGTGCCAGCAGTCGGGAAGGCCCACCAGGGGCCCAGTACTTC.

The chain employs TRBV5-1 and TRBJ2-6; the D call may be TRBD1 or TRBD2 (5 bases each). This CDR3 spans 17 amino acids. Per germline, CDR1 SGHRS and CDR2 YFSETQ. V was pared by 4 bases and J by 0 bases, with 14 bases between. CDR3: CASSRGNYYSGANVLTF. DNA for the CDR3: TGCGCCAGCAGCCGGGGCAATTATTACTCTGGGGCCAACGTCCTGACTTTC.

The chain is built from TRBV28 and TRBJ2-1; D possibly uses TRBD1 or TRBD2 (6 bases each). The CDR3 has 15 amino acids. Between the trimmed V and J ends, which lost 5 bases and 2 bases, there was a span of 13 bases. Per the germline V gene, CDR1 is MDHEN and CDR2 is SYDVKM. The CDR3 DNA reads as TGTGCCAGCAGTGCGTACAGGGAGGCCTACAATGAGCAGTTCTTC. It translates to CASSAYREAYNEQFF. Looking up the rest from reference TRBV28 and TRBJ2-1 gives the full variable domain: DVKVTQSSRYLVKRTGEKVFLECVQDMDHENMFWYRQDPGLGLRLIYFSYDVKMKEKGDIPEGYSVSREKKERFSLILESASTNQTSMYLCASSAYREAYNEQFFGPGTRLTVL.

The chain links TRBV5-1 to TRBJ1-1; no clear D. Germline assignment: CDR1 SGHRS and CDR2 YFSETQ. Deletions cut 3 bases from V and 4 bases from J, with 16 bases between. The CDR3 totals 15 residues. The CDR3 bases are TGCGCCAGCAGCTCCCTCACCCCCGGCGTCACTGAAGCTTTCTTT. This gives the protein CASSSLTPGVTEAFF.

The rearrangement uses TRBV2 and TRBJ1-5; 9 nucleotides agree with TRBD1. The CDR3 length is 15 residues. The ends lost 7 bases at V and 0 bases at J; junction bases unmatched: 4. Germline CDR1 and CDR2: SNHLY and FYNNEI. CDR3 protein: CASTRQGGSNQPQHF. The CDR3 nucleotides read TGTGCCAGCACTCGACAGGGGGGTAGCAATCAGCCCCAGCATTTT.

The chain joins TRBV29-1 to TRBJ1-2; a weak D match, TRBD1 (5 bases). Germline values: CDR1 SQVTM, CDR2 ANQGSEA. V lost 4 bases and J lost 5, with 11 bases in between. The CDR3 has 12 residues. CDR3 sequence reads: CSVGTTDYGYTF. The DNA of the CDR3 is TGCAGCGTTGGGACAACCGATTATGGCTACACCTTC.

Here the CDR3 reads CASSAGHDTDTQYF. DNA for the CDR3: TGTGCCAGCAGCGCGGGACACGACACAGATACGCAGTATTTT. The V gene is TRBV9, the J gene TRBJ2-3, with D possibly matching TRBD1 (6 bases). CDR1 and CDR2 from the germline V gene are SGDLS and YYNGEE. The CDR3 covers 14 residues. The V end lost 3 bases, the J end lost 2 bases, and 10 bases lay between the germline ends.

CDR3 sequence (DNA): TGTGCCAGTAGTATAGGGCGGGACAGGGGGCTATCCCGAGAGGTTCGCACTGAAGCTTTCTTT. Amino acids: CASSIGRDRGLSREVRTEAFF. The chain links TRBV19 to TRBJ1-1, with 12 nucleotides matching TRBD1. The germline gives CDR1 LNHDA, CDR2 SQIVND (reference sequence). The CDR3 extends over 21 amino acids. J gave up 4 bases and V 1 base, and 19 bases lay outside the gene matches.

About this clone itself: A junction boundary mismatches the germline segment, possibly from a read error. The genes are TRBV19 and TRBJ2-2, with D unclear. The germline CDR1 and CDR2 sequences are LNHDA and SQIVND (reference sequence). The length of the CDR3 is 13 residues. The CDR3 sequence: CASSIGRTGELFF. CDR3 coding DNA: TGTGCCAGTAGCATAGGTCGTACCGGGGAGCTGTTTTTT.

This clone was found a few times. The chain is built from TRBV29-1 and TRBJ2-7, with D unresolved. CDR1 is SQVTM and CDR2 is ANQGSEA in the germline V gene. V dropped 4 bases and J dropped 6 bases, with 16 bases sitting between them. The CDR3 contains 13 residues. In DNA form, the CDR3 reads TGCAGCGTTGCTCTAGAGTCAGTAGGCGAGCAGTACTTC. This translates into CSVALESVGEQYF.